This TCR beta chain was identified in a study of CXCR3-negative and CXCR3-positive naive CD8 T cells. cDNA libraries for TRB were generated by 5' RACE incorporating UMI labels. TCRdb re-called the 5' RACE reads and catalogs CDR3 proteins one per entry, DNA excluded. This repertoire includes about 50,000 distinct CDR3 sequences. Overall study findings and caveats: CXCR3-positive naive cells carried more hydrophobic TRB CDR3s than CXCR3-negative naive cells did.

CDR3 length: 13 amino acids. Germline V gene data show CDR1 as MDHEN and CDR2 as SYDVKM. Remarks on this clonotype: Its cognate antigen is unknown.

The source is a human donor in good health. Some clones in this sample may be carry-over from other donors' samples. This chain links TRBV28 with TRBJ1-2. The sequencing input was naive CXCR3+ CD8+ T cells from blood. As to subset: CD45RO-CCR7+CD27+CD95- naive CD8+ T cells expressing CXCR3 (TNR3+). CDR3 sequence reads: CASSFRGPYGYTF.